The 15 T cell receptor beta chains reported below all come from one sample, sequenced in a study of blood T cell repertoires in COVID-19. This table comes from immunoSEQ multiplex PCR, and its TCRdb copy is limited to in-frame clones, with some not included. The sample holds over 60,000 clones, around 91% seen once. Sequencing was carried out using peripheral blood. The receptors originated from a man aged 45-65 years with COVID-19, enrolled during active disease.

This clone was picked up one time. V and J are TRBV23-1 and TRBJ2-7; tentatively, D is TRBD2 (5 bases). TRBV23-1 is noted as an ORF with a role that remains uncertain. This CDR3 spans 16 amino acids. The V and J ends lost 1 base and 2 bases respectively, with 15 bases between them. CDR3 DNA sequence: TGCGCCAGCAGTCAATTCCTCCCCGGGGTGCCCTACGAGCAGTACTTC. Amino acid sequence: CASSQFLPGVPYEQYF.

This CDR3 is CASSLRDRFTEAFF. The CDR3 DNA sequence: TGTGCCAGCAGTCTACGGGACAGGTTCACTGAAGCTTTCTTT. This chain joins TRBV28 and TRBJ1-1, with TRBD1 identical over 8 bases. The V gene's germline CDR1 is MDHEN and CDR2 SYDVKM. The CDR3 spans 14 residues. V dropped 5 bases and J dropped 4; count of bases not matched to a gene: 6.

The chain has TRBV28 and TRBJ2-7, with 8 bases fitting TRBD2. Germline values: CDR1 MDHEN, CDR2 SYDVKM. CDR3 length: 15 residues. The J segment lost 3 bases and the V segment lost 5 bases, leaving 9 bases of the junction unmatched. The CDR3 DNA follows: TGTGCCAGCAGTCTAAGACCGGGAGGGGACTACGAGCAGTACTTC. It codes for CASSLRPGGDYEQYF.

The rearrangement links TRBV18 to TRBJ1-1; 7 bases match TRBD1. Trimming at V came to 8 bases and at J to 7 bases, leaving 16 bases not matched to a gene. The CDR3 consists of 15 residues. Per germline, CDR1 KGHSH and CDR2 LQKENI. The CDR3 DNA sequence: TGTGCCAGCCGGAGGGGGATGGAGGGGGCGGTTGAAGCTTTCTTT. Its translation is CASRRGMEGAVEAFF.

CDR3 sequence: CASSHRAGASYEQYF. The CDR3 DNA reads as TGTGCCAGCAGCCATCGGGCGGGGGCCTCCTACGAGCAGTACTTC. The chain has TRBV3-1 (or the pseudogene TRBV3-2) and TRBJ2-7; a weak D match, TRBD2 (7 bases). CDR1 and CDR2 (germline): LGHDT, YNNKEL (reference sequence). Deletions cut 3 bases from V and 0 bases from J, with 12 bases between. This CDR3 has 15 amino acids.

The J gene is TRBJ1-3, the V gene TRBV4-2; a possible D gene is TRBD1 (5 bases). V was pared by 0 bases and J by 4 bases, with 10 bases between. Germline V lookup: CDR1 LGHNA, CDR2 YNFKEQ. This CDR3 has 15 residues. CDR3 in amino acids: CASSQDFRVGNTIYF. CDR3 sequence (DNA): TGTGCCAGCAGCCAAGATTTCAGGGTGGGAAACACCATATATTTT.

The V and J genes are TRBV4-3 and TRBJ2-1, with D possibly matching TRBD2 (6 bases). The germline V and J ends were trimmed by 0 bases and 6 bases, with 12 bases remaining between them. Germline CDR1 is LGHNA and CDR2 is YSLEER. The CDR3 has 15 residues. CDR3 loop: CASSQEGLKGNEQFF. The CDR3, as DNA: TGCGCCAGCAGCCAAGAGGGACTTAAGGGCAATGAGCAGTTCTTC.

The chain couples TRBV5-4 to TRBJ2-3; 10 bases match TRBD1. Germline V lookup: CDR1 SGHNT, CDR2 YYREEE (reference sequence). V lost 2 bases, J lost 1 base, and 4 bases stayed unmatched. This CDR3 comprises 16 residues. CDR3 protein: CASSFPGTGGTDTQYF. CDR3 coding DNA: TGTGCCAGCAGCTTCCCCGGGACAGGGGGCACAGATACGCAGTATTTT.

The chain couples TRBV28 to TRBJ2-5, with D perhaps matching TRBD1 (5 bases). The CDR3 consists of 11 residues. Germline CDR1 and CDR2: MDHEN and SYDVKM. V lost 5 bases and J 5 bases, leaving 6 bases between the germline ends. This chain's CDR3 is CASSRQETQYF. The DNA for the CDR3 is TGTGCCAGCAGTCGACAGGAGACCCAGTACTTC.

The rearrangement uses TRBV5-6 and TRBJ1-1; a weak D match, TRBD1 (5 bases). CDR1 is SGHDT, CDR2 YYEEEE, per germline. This CDR3 region has 15 residues. Trimming cost V 2 bases and J 1 base, with 12 bases left between them. CDR3 DNA: TGTGCCAGCAGCTTACCTTCGGGGGAGAACACTGAAGCTTTCTTT. Translation: CASSLPSGENTEAFF.

The chain joins TRBV3-1 (or the pseudogene TRBV3-2) to TRBJ1-2, with 11 bases that match TRBD1. The CDR3 length is 15 residues. The junction had 7 bases not matched to a gene; V was cut back by 5 bases and J by 5 bases. Germline V CDR1 and CDR2: LGHDT, YNNKEL (reference sequence). The DNA of the CDR3 is TGTGCCAGCAGCGATCATGGGACAGGGGGATATGGCTACACCTTC. Translating it yields CASSDHGTGGYGYTF.

The gene calls are TRBV4-2 and TRBJ1-3; D gene ambiguous. The V end was cut by 7 bases, the J end by 0 bases, with 16 bases between. Germline loops: CDR1 LGHNA, CDR2 YNFKEQ. The CDR3 spans 16 residues. The CDR3 region has the DNA TGTGCCAGCATTCAGAGACTGCCCCCCTCTGGAAACACCATATATTTT. It yields the protein CASIQRLPPSGNTIYF.

The chain couples TRBV14 to TRBJ1-4; D is unresolved. Germline V gene data show CDR1 as SGHDN and CDR2 as FVKESK. The CDR3 has 16 residues. Deletions cut 5 bases from V and 6 bases from J, with 19 bases between. CDR3 amino acids: CASSAKIGRGYEKLFF. The CDR3 DNA reads as TGTGCCAGCAGCGCAAAGATAGGACGGGGTTATGAAAAACTGTTTTTT. Drawing the rest from reference TRBV14 and TRBJ1-4, the complete variable domain is EAGVTQFPSHSVIEKGQTVTLRCDPISGHDNLYWYRRVMGKEIKFLLHFVKESKQDESGMPNNRFLAERTGGTYSTLKVQPAELEDSGVYFCASSAKIGRGYEKLFFGSGTQLSVL.

This chain connects TRBV27 to TRBJ1-6; D is unclear. V lost 1 base and J 4 bases, leaving 8 bases between the germline ends. This CDR3 contains 15 residues. Germline V gives CDR1 MNHEY, CDR2 SMNVEV (reference sequence). In DNA form, the CDR3 reads TGTGCCAGCAGTTTATGGCCGTCTTATAATTCACCCCTCCACTTT. Translated, it gives CASSLWPSYNSPLHF.

The rearrangement uses TRBV2 and TRBJ2-2; possible D gene TRBD2, 5 bases. Germline V CDR1 and CDR2: SNHLY, FYNNEI. Trimming removed 7 bases at V and 0 bases at J, with 9 bases between. This CDR3 has 14 residues. The DNA of the CDR3 is TGTGCCAGCAAAATTAGCGCGAACACCGGGGAGCTGTTTTTT. This codes for CASKISANTGELFF.